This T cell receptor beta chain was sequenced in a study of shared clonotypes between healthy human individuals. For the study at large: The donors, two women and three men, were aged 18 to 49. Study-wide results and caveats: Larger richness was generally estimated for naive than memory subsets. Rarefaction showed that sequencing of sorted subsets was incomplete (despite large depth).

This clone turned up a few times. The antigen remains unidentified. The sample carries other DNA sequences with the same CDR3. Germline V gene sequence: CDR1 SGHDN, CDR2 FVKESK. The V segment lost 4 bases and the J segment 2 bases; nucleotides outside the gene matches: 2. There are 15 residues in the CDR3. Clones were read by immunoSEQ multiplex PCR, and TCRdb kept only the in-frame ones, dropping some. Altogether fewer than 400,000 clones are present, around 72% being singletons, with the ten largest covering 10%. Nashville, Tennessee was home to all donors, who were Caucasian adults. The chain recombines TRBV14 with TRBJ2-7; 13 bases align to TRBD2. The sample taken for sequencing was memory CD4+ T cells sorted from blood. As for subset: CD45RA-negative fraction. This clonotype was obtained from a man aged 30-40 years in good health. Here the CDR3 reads CASSRGTSGTYEQYF. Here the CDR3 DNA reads TGTGCCAGCAGCCGAGGGACTAGCGGGACCTACGAGCAGTACTTC.